What follows are 23 T cell receptor beta chains derived from one specimen sequenced in a study of T-cell reconstitution after alpha-beta-depleted transplantation in children (dated by TCRdb to the mid-2010s). The time point label, as the study defines it: day 60 (about 2 months) after transplantation. The sample's treatment or condition label is to be understood as: allogeneic hematopoietic cell transplantation with graft depleted of TCRalphabeta T cells and CD19 B cells. The library was prepared using PCR. Reads for this sample came from an Illumina HiSeq 2500. Molecular barcoding was employed in the preparation of TCR libraries, with unique molecular identifiers being used to normalize TCRbeta repertoire quantification. TCRdb reprocessing: public reads trimmed at Q25 with fastp, clones called with MiXCR, in-frame beta chains kept. All rows with the same CDR3 protein become a single entry with the most common DNA and genes. In all, the sample holds approximately 50,000 distinct CDR3 sequences, and about 5.7% of those were seen once. More than 30% of the sample rests with the top ten.

The starting material was PBMCs, mostly from graft donor cells, obtained 60 days after TCRalphabeta/CD19-depleted stem cell transplant. These receptors were obtained from a female patient between 2 and 10 years old who had a stem cell transplant for aplastic anemia, so the T cells may come from the graft donor.

This clonotype was recorded many times. V usage is TRBV4-1 and J usage is TRBJ1-1; D remains unclear. Trimming shortened V by 5 bases and J by 0 bases, and 19 bases separated the two germline ends. Germline V lookup: CDR1 MGHRA, CDR2 YSYEKL. This CDR3 has 17 amino acids. In DNA, the CDR3 is TGCGCCAGCAGCGCGATCGGCGTTGGCGGGTTGAACACTGAAGCTTTCTTT. Residues: CASSAIGVGGLNTEAFF.

Ten or more counts support this clonotype. This rearrangement joins TRBV19 to TRBJ2-3, with D uncertain. The CDR3 spans 14 residues. Germline CDR1 and CDR2: LNHDA and SQIVND (reference sequence). V was trimmed by 3 bases and J by 2 bases, leaving 9 bases between them. The CDR3 DNA is TGTGCCAGTAGTATCAGGTCCACCACAGATACGCAGTATTTT. Translated: CASSIRSTTDTQYF. Using reference TRBV19 and TRBJ2-3 for the parts outside the CDR3, the full variable domain is DGGITQSPKYLFRKEGQNVTLSCEQNLNHDAMYWYRQDPGQGLRLIYYSQIVNDFQKGDIAEGYSVSREKKESFPLTVTSAQKNPTAFYLCASSIRSTTDTQYFGPGTRLTVL.

This clonotype is termed medium-sized (0.01 to 0.1%). The chain is built from TRBV4-3 and TRBJ2-1, with TRBD2 matching 9 bases. Germline trimming cut 1 base from V and 8 bases from J; bases unmatched to any gene: 12. Germline lookup yields CDR1 LGHNA and CDR2 YSLEER. The CDR3 sequence is 17 residues long. CDR3 nucleotides: TGCGCCAGCAGCCAAGCTCCGGAGCGGGAGGTTTTGGATGAGCAGTTCTTC. This sequence encodes CASSQAPEREVLDEQFF.

Worth noting for this clonotype: In this CDR3 the conserved last residue, phenylalanine or tryptophan, is missing, so a read error is likely. Because the CDR3's place on the DNA is in doubt, the DNA is left out and the CDR3 is given as listed by TCRdb. The CDR3 sequence is CASSSPTGRSI. This chain uses TRBV6-5 with TRBJ1-1. The germline V gene encodes CDR1 MNHEY and CDR2 SVGAGI. The CDR3 adds up to 11 amino acids, both ends counted.

A few counts support this clonotype. This CDR3 is CASSPPWASGRTDTQYF. CDR3 sequence (DNA): TGTGCCAGCTCACCACCCTGGGCTAGCGGACGCACAGATACGCAGTATTTT. The chain joins TRBV18 to TRBJ2-3; 7 nucleotides match TRBD2. CDR3 size: 17 residues. The ends lost 0 bases at V and 1 base at J; junction bases unmatched: 7. CDR1 is KGHSH, CDR2 LQKENI, per germline.

This clonotype has a count of ten or more. The chain joins TRBV20-1 to TRBJ2-7; TRBD2 agrees at 7 bases. CDR3 length equals 11 residues. CDR1 is DFQATT and CDR2 is SNEGSKA in the germline V gene (reference sequence). Written as DNA, the CDR3 is TGCAGGTCGGGAGGAGTTTCGGGGCAGTACTTC. Translation: CRSGGVSGQYF.

The chain uses TRBV6-1 and TRBJ1-1; D might be TRBD1 (6 bases). Between the trimmed V and J ends, which lost 4 bases and 5 bases, there was a span of 11 bases. The CDR3 extends over 13 amino acids. Germline CDR1 and CDR2: MNHNS and SASEGT. The CDR3 reads CASSGLGGTEAFF. The CDR3 DNA sequence: TGTGCCAGCAGTGGGCTAGGGGGTACTGAAGCTTTCTTT.

By frequency in the sample, this clonotype is medium-sized. V gene TRBV4-3 combines with J gene TRBJ2-2, with 9 positions matching TRBD2. CDR3 length equals 15 residues. The germline V gene encodes CDR1 LGHNA and CDR2 YSLEER. V lost 0 bases to trimming and J lost 9 bases; unmatched junction nucleotides: 5. The CDR3 DNA sequence: TGCGCCAGCAGCCAAGAGGGACTAGCCTTAAGGGAGCTGTTTTTT. Protein product: CASSQEGLALRELFF.

This clonotype has a count of ten or more. The chain recombines TRBV7-9 with TRBJ2-5; the match to TRBD1 covers 8 bases. V trimming: 1 base; J trimming: 2 bases; junction bases outside the gene matches: 3. This CDR3 comprises 15 residues. Germline loops: CDR1 SEHNR, CDR2 FQNEAQ (reference sequence). Here the CDR3 reads CASSLGQGPQETQYF. Here the CDR3 DNA reads TGTGCCAGCAGCTTAGGACAGGGGCCACAAGAGACCCAGTACTTC. The entire variable domain, with the rest obtained from reference TRBV7-9 and TRBJ2-5, is as follows: DTGVSQNPRHKITKRGQNVTFRCDPISEHNRLYWYRQTLGQGPEFLTYFQNEAQLEKSRLLSDRFSAERPKGSFSTLEIQRTEQGDSAMYLCASSLGQGPQETQYFGPGTRLLVL.

By frequency in the sample, this clonotype is medium-sized. V and J are TRBV10-3 and TRBJ2-3, with a tentative D call TRBD1 (6 bases). The ends were cut back, 2 bases at V and 3 bases at J, with 12 bases in the middle. Germline V CDR1 and CDR2: ENHRY, SYGVKD. There are 15 residues in the CDR3. The CDR3 nucleotides read TGTGCCATCAGTGAGGGGCAGGGGCCGACAGATACGCAGTATTTT. It yields the protein CAISEGQGPTDTQYF.

This clonotype was counted many times. The V gene is TRBV20-1, the J gene TRBJ2-7, with 8 bases lining up with TRBD2. CDR3 length equals 13 residues. With 6 bases clipped from V and 2 bases from J, the junction kept 6 bases outside the gene matches. Germline V CDR1 and CDR2: DFQATT, SNEGSKA (reference sequence). In DNA form, the CDR3 reads TGCAGTGCCCATAGCGGGGTGCCCTACGAGCAGTACTTC. Amino acid sequence: CSAHSGVPYEQYF.

This clonotype was seen many times. In DNA form, the CDR3 reads TGCAGCGTCTTACTCTCCGGCGGGACGGAGGCGTACGAGCAGTACTTC. Translating it yields CSVLLSGGTEAYEQYF. V and J are TRBV29-1 and TRBJ2-7; possible D gene TRBD2, 6 bases. Looked up from germline, CDR1 is SQVTM and CDR2 is ANQGSEA. There are 16 residues in the CDR3. Trimming removed 6 bases from V and 4 bases from J, with 25 bases in between.

This clonotype was observed a handful of times. This sequence joins TRBV19 and TRBJ2-7, with 10 bases aligning to TRBD1. The CDR3 runs to 14 residues. V gave up 3 bases and J gave up 2 bases; unmatched junction bases: 1. The germline CDR1 and CDR2 sequences are LNHDA and SQIVND (reference sequence). CDR3 in DNA: TGTGCCAGTAGTATCGACAGGGGGCCCTACGAGCAGTACTTC. This encodes CASSIDRGPYEQYF. The full variable domain, in which reference TRBV19 and TRBJ2-7 provide the parts outside the CDR3, is DGGITQSPKYLFRKEGQNVTLSCEQNLNHDAMYWYRQDPGQGLRLIYYSQIVNDFQKGDIAEGYSVSREKKESFPLTVTSAQKNPTAFYLCASSIDRGPYEQYFGPGTRLTVT.

In its sample, this clonotype was seen many times. The rearrangement links TRBV18 to TRBJ1-1; possible D gene TRBD1, 6 bases. Germline V CDR1 and CDR2: KGHSH, LQKENI. The V end was cut by 6 bases, the J end by 1 base, with 9 bases between. The CDR3 runs 13 residues. As DNA, the CDR3 is TGTGCCAGCTCCCAGGACAGGAACACTGAAGCTTTCTTT. It is translated as CASSQDRNTEAFF.

This clonotype was observed many times. The chain is built from TRBV5-1 and TRBJ1-2, with D perhaps matching TRBD1 (6 bases). This CDR3 has 14 residues. Trimming left V 4 bases short and J 8 bases short, with 18 bases between. Looked up from germline, CDR1 is SGHRS and CDR2 is YFSETQ. CDR3 sequence: CASSPGHSRGGYTF. The DNA for the CDR3 is TGCGCCAGCAGCCCGGGACATTCCCGAGGGGGCTACACCTTC.

This clonotype occurred many times. This chain uses TRBV6-2 or TRBV6-3 with TRBJ2-7; D is possibly TRBD2 (5 bases). The V end lost 6 bases, the J end lost 0 bases, and 6 bases lay between the germline ends. CDR3 size: 12 residues. Germline CDR1 is MNHEY and CDR2 is SVGEGT. For the CDR3, the DNA is TGTGCCAGCAGGGGGAGCTCCTACGAGCAGTACGTC. Its protein product is CASRGSSYEQYV.

This clonotype was seen ten or more times. The V gene is TRBV9, the J gene TRBJ1-6; D may be TRBD1 (5 bases). V was cut by 0 bases and J by 9 bases, with 13 bases left in between. The CDR3 has 15 residues. CDR1 SGDLS and CDR2 YYNGEE come from the germline V gene. The CDR3 protein is CASSVEAGNGSPLHF. DNA for the CDR3: TGTGCCAGCAGCGTAGAGGCAGGGAATGGTTCACCCCTCCACTTT.

This clonotype was seen a handful of times. This chain connects TRBV6-2 or TRBV6-3 to TRBJ2-1; 11 bases fit TRBD1. V shed 0 bases, J shed 8 bases, and the junction held 3 bases outside the gene matches. Germline V gene data show CDR1 as MNHEY and CDR2 as SVGEGT. The CDR3 has 15 residues. CDR3 sequence: CASSYSGTGGYEQFF. The CDR3 DNA follows: TGTGCCAGCAGTTACTCCGGGACAGGGGGTTATGAGCAGTTCTTC.

This clonotype was detected a few times. The genes are TRBV9 and TRBJ1-3; TRBD1 aligns across 8 bases. The germline V gene has CDR1 SGDLS and CDR2 YYNGEE. There are 14 residues in the CDR3. J lost 7 bases, V lost 3 bases, and 6 bases had no gene match. The CDR3 region is CASSAQQGANTIYF. DNA of the CDR3: TGTGCCAGCAGCGCCCAGCAGGGGGCGAACACCATATATTTT. Drawing the rest from reference TRBV9 and TRBJ1-3, the complete variable domain is DSGVTQTPKHLITATGQRVTLRCSPRSGDLSVYWYQQSLDQGLQFLIQYYNGEERAKGNILERFSAQQFPDLHSELNLSSLELGDSALYFCASSAQQGANTIYFGEGSWLTVV.

This clonotype was seen at least ten times. The rearrangement joins TRBV20-1 to TRBJ1-1; TRBD1 agrees at 9 bases. V dropped 4 bases and J dropped 7; count of bases not matched to a gene: 7. This CDR3 contains 13 residues. Per the germline V gene, CDR1 is DFQATT and CDR2 is SNEGSKA (reference sequence). CDR3 amino acids: CSATGTGRIEAFF. The CDR3 nucleotides are TGCAGTGCTACCGGGACAGGGAGGATTGAAGCTTTCTTT.

This clonotype was seen ten or more times. This chain connects TRBV19 to TRBJ1-2; no reliable D call. V was pared by 6 bases and J by 3 bases, with 8 bases between. This CDR3 region has 12 residues. In germline, CDR1 is LNHDA, CDR2 SQIVND (reference sequence). The CDR3 nucleotides read TGTGCCAGTAGAGCTGGGCACTATGGCTACACCTTC. It is translated as CASRAGHYGYTF.

The rearrangement uses TRBV29-1 and TRBJ2-1; D unclear. Germline CDR1 and CDR2: SQVTM and ANQGSEA. This CDR3 contains 15 residues. V was trimmed by 6 bases and J by 6 bases, leaving 21 bases between them. The CDR3 sequence: CSVVSGPLTFNEQFF. The CDR3 DNA sequence: TGCAGCGTGGTTAGTGGGCCACTAACTTTCAATGAGCAGTTCTTC.

This clonotype was detected many times. The chain has TRBV7-2 and TRBJ2-7, with TRBD1 identical over 10 bases. This CDR3 is 12 amino acids long. V shed 4 bases, J shed 9 bases, and the junction held 3 bases outside the gene matches. From germline, CDR1 is SGHTA and CDR2 FQGNSA. The CDR3 sequence: CASSSDRGTQYF. The CDR3 nucleotides read TGTGCCAGCAGCTCGGACAGGGGGACGCAGTACTTC. The complete variable domain, with remaining parts taken from reference TRBV7-2 and TRBJ2-7, reads GAGVSQSPSNKVTEKGKDVELRCDPISGHTALYWYRQSLGQGLEFLIYFQGNSAPDKSGLPSDRFSAERTGGSVSTLTIQRTQQEDSAVYLCASSSDRGTQYFGPGTRLTVT.